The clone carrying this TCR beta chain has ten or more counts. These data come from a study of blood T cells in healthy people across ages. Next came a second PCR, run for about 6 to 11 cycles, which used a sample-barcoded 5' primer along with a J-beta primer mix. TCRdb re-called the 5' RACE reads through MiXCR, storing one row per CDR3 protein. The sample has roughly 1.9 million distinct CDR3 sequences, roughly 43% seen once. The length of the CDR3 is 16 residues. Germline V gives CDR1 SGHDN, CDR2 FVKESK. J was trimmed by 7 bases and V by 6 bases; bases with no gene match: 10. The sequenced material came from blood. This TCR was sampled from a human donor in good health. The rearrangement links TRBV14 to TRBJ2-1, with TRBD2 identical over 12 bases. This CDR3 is CASSLAFTSGGNEQFF. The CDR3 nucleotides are TGTGCCAGCAGTCTAGCCTTCACTAGCGGGGGGAATGAGCAGTTCTTC. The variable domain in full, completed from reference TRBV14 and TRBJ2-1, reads EAGVTQFPSHSVIEKGQTVTLRCDPISGHDNLYWYRRVMGKEIKFLLHFVKESKQDESGMPNNRFLAERTGGTYSTLKVQPAELEDSGVYFCASSLAFTSGGNEQFFGPGTRLTVL.